This T cell receptor beta chain came from a study of cytomegalovirus exposure and HLA in healthy donors. Study at large: Of all 400 or so donors who were genotyped, roughly 81% belonged to the Caucasian-associated ancestry cluster. Whole-study findings and limits: An apparent linkage of common viral pathogens to several of the most significant clusters emerged in a later analysis. A later analysis, which compared TCR beta chains of equal frequency, found the HLA-associated ones more clonally expanded.

The donors comprised healthy bone marrow donors. The CDR3 runs 13 residues. J lost 5 bases, V lost 4 bases, and 4 bases had no gene match. Germline loops: CDR1 MGHRA, CDR2 YSYEKL. In regard to this clone: Its antigen is not known.

The PCR made use of 60 Vbeta and 13 Jbeta primers. The assay was immunoSEQ multiplex PCR, and TCRdb's table has in-frame clones only and misses some. Among tens of thousands of clones listed, 86% were seen once. This sequence joins TRBV4-1 and TRBJ1-2, with 7 bases fitting TRBD1. The receptor was isolated from a young man in good health and CMV-seropositive. Sequenced input: PBMCs. In DNA form, the CDR3 reads TGCGCCAGCAGCCCTACAGGGGAATATGGCTACACCTTC. Translated: CASSPTGEYGYTF.